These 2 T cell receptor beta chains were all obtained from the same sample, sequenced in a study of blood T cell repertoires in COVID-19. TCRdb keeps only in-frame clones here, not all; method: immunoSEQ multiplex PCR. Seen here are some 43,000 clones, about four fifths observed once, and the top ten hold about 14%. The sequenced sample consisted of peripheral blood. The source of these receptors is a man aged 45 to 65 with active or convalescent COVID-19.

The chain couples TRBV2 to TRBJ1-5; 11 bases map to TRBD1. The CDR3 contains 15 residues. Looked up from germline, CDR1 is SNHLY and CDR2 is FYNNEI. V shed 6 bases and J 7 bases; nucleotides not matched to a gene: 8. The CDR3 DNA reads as TGTGCCAGCAGCATGGACAGGGGGCTGCGACAGCCCCAGCATTTT. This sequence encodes CASSMDRGLRQPQHF.

In DNA form, the CDR3 reads TGTGCCAGCAGCTACCGACAGGGTAATTCACCCCTCCACTTT. Its protein is CASSYRQGNSPLHF. The J gene is TRBJ1-6, the V gene TRBV5-4; 7 positions agree with TRBD1. Trimming took 3 bases from V and 6 from J; bases not matched to a gene: 3. CDR1 and CDR2 (germline): SGHNT, YYREEE (reference sequence). The CDR3 loop spans 14 amino acids. The complete variable domain, with remaining parts taken from reference TRBV5-4 and TRBJ1-6, reads ETGVTQSPTHLIKTRGQQVTLRCSSQSGHNTVSWYQQALGQGPQFIFQYYREEENGRGNFPPRFSGLQFPNYSSELNVNALELDDSALYLCASSYRQGNSPLHFGNGTRLTVT.